The 17 T cell receptor beta chains below come from one sample, sequenced in a study of T-cell memory formation after mild COVID-19. TCRdb processed the 5' RACE reads anew with MiXCR; each CDR3 protein has one entry. There are 200,000 to 250,000 distinct CDR3 sequences in the sample; 15% occur only once, and 2.1% lies in the top ten. The specimen was PBMCs or a T cell subset sorted from them (not recorded which). All receptors derive from an adult woman who had mild COVID-19 (a few samples of this study predate the infection). Cell type and time point are not known.

This clonotype was seen a few times. The rearrangement joins TRBV7-9 to TRBJ2-2; D unclear. Germline-derived CDR1 and CDR2 are SEHNR and FQNEAQ (reference sequence). This CDR3 is 16 amino acids long. The V end was cut by 1 base, the J end by 1 base, with 10 bases between. CDR3 in DNA: TGTGCCAGCAGCTTAGAATCGATCTTGAACACCGGGGAGCTGTTTTTT. Amino acid sequence: CASSLESILNTGELFF.

There are many counts of this clonotype. The chain links TRBV29-1 to TRBJ1-2, with 10 positions matching TRBD1. The length of the CDR3 is 13 residues. CDR1 SQVTM and CDR2 ANQGSEA come from the germline V gene. V lost 3 bases and J lost 8; bases outside the gene matches: 6. CDR3 sequence reads: CSVERDRGRGYTF. The CDR3 coding sequence is TGCAGCGTTGAGAGGGACAGGGGTCGGGGCTACACCTTC.

The CDR3 sequence: CATSDFSGGGYTF. In DNA, the CDR3 is TGTGCCACCAGTGATTTCTCGGGTGGCGGCTACACCTTC. This chain uses TRBV24-1 with TRBJ1-2; no reliable D call. Germline V lookup: CDR1 KGHDR, CDR2 SFDVKD. The CDR3 covers 13 residues. Trimming stripped 1 base from V and 8 bases from J, with 10 bases between.

The V gene is TRBV20-1, the J gene TRBJ2-5; the D gene is possibly TRBD1 (6 bases). Between the trimmed V and J ends, which lost 5 bases and 3 bases, there was a span of 7 bases. This CDR3 is built from 11 residues. Germline V gives CDR1 DFQATT, CDR2 SNEGSKA (reference sequence). The CDR3 reads CSAWTEETQYF. In nucleotides, the CDR3 is TGCAGTGCTTGGACAGAAGAGACCCAGTACTTC.

This chain uses TRBV21-1 with TRBJ2-7; the table's D call, TRBD2, has no DNA check behind it. TRBV21-1 is a known pseudogene. The CDR3 runs to 17 residues. The DNA for the CDR3 is TGTGCCAGCAGCAAAGACGGGCTTCGGAGGGTATGCTACGAGCAGTACTTC. The encoded protein is CASSKDGLRRVCYEQYF.

The chain is built from TRBV7-9 and TRBJ2-7, with D possibly matching TRBD2 (6 bases). V was cut by 5 bases and J by 2 bases, with 13 bases left in between. Germline V gene sequence: CDR1 SEHNR, CDR2 FQNEAQ (reference sequence). The CDR3 totals 14 residues. CDR3 loop: CASSPGLTTYEQYF. In DNA form, the CDR3 reads TGTGCCAGCAGCCCGGGACTTACGACCTACGAGCAGTACTTC.

The rearrangement links TRBV24-1 to TRBJ2-5; 11 positions agree with TRBD2. Unmatched junction bases numbered 4, after V lost 2 bases and J lost 6 bases. CDR3 length: 15 residues. From germline, CDR1 is KGHDR and CDR2 SFDVKD. The CDR3 region has the DNA TGTGCCACCAGTGATTCCAGACTAGCGGGGAAGACCCAGTACTTC. This gives the protein CATSDSRLAGKTQYF.

The V and J genes are TRBV10-3 and TRBJ2-3; 10 bases line up with TRBD2. This CDR3 is 16 amino acids long. Germline values: CDR1 ENHRY, CDR2 SYGVKD. Trimming took 4 bases from V and 2 from J; bases not matched to a gene: 6. CDR3: CAISVSSGRATDTQYF. CDR3 DNA sequence: TGTGCCATCAGTGTATCAAGCGGGAGGGCCACAGATACGCAGTATTTT.

This clonotype has ten or more counts. The genes are TRBV3-1 and TRBJ2-1; D is possibly TRBD2 (5 bases). The CDR3 extends over 14 amino acids. Germline CDR1 reads LGHDT; CDR2 reads YNNKEL (reference sequence). With 0 bases removed from V and 7 bases from J, the gap between germline ends came to 10 bases. CDR3 DNA: TGTGCCAGCAGCCAAGAGCCCTCGGGGAATGAGCAGTTCTTC. Its protein product is CASSQEPSGNEQFF.

This chain links TRBV5-1 with TRBJ2-2; 7 bases fit TRBD1. The CDR3 loop spans 17 amino acids. Per the germline V gene, CDR1 is SGHRS and CDR2 is YFSETQ. The trim removed 2 bases at V and 0 bases at J, leaving 7 bases unmatched. CDR3 nucleotides: TGCGCCAGCAGCTTAACGGCAGGGGGAGCGAACACCGGGGAGCTGTTTTTT. Its translation: CASSLTAGGANTGELFF. Full variable domain (missing parts from reference TRBV5-1 and TRBJ2-2): KAGVTQTPRYLIKTRGQQVTLSCSPISGHRSVSWYQQTPGQGLQFLFEYFSETQRNKGNFPGRFSGRQFSNSRSEMNVSTLELGDSALYLCASSLTAGGANTGELFFGEGSRLTVL.

The gene calls are TRBV11-3 and TRBJ2-3; possible D gene TRBD2, 6 bases. CDR3 length: 16 amino acids. The V and J ends lost 2 bases and 3 bases respectively, with 15 bases between them. Germline values: CDR1 SGHNT, CDR2 YENEEA. The CDR3 nucleotides are TGTGCCAGCAGCTTAAGTGGAGGGTTAAGGACAGATACGCAGTATTTT. This encodes CASSLSGGLRTDTQYF.

The genes are TRBV6-6 and TRBJ2-2, with a tentative D call TRBD1 (7 bases). Germline V CDR1 and CDR2: MNHNY, SVGAGI (reference sequence). V was shortened by 7 bases and J by 2 bases, with 17 bases between the two germline ends. CDR3 size: 16 residues. The CDR3 here is CASTRAGQINTGELFF. The CDR3, as DNA: TGTGCCAGCACCCGGGCGGGACAGATAAACACCGGGGAGCTGTTTTTT.

The rearrangement uses TRBV18 and TRBJ1-2, with a tentative D call TRBD1 (6 bases). Trimming pared 3 bases from V and 5 bases from J, leaving 10 bases between. CDR1 KGHSH and CDR2 LQKENI come from the germline V gene. This CDR3 is built from 13 residues. This CDR3 reads CASSPSGQYGYTF. CDR3 bases: TGTGCCAGCTCACCCTCCGGACAGTATGGCTACACCTTC.

The rearrangement uses TRBV7-3 and TRBJ2-1; the D gene is possibly TRBD1 (5 bases). Trimming left V 2 bases short and J 8 bases short, with 16 bases between. The germline CDR1 and CDR2 sequences are SGHTA and FQGTGA. This CDR3 has 15 amino acids. The CDR3 reads CASSLGFKGIDEQFF. Here the CDR3 DNA reads TGTGCCAGCAGCTTAGGTTTTAAGGGGATCGATGAGCAGTTCTTC.

This clonotype came up a few times. The J gene is TRBJ2-7, the V gene TRBV20-1; possibly TRBD1 for D (6 bases). Trimming removed 5 bases from V and 4 bases from J, with 18 bases in between. Germline CDR1 reads DFQATT; CDR2 reads SNEGSKA (reference sequence). This CDR3 is 14 amino acids long. The chain's CDR3 is CSAVTGTKLYEQYF. CDR3 nucleotides: TGCAGTGCTGTAACCGGGACAAAGTTATACGAGCAGTACTTC.

This clonotype was observed a handful of times. The chain couples TRBV24-1 to TRBJ2-1, with D possibly being TRBD1 (6 bases). Trimming removed 3 bases from V and 8 bases from J, with 13 bases in between. This CDR3 is built from 14 residues. CDR1 and CDR2 from the germline V gene are KGHDR and SFDVKD. For the CDR3, the DNA is TGTGCCACCAGTGATCTCGGACAGCCGGATGAGCAGTTCTTC. This codes for CATSDLGQPDEQFF.

This clonotype occurred a few times. The gene calls are TRBV7-9 and TRBJ2-7; no definite D call. CDR3 length: 14 residues. Germline assignment: CDR1 SEHNR and CDR2 FQNEAQ (reference sequence). V lost 3 bases, J lost 0 bases, and 9 bases lay in between. In DNA form, the CDR3 reads TGTGCCAGCAGCTTGTTGGGCAGCTCCTACGAGCAGTACTTC. Translation: CASSLLGSSYEQYF.